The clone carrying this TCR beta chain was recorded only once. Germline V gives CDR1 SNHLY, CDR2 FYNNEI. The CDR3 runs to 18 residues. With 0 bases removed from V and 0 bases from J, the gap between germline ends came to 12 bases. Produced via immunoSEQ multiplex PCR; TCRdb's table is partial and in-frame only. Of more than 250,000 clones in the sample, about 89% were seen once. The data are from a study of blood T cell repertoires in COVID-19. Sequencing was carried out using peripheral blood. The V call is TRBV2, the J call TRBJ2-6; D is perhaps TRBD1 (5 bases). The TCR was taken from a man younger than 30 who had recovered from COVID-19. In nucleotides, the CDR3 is TGTGCCAGCAGTGAAGCGGTCTGGGGCACCTCTGGGGCCAACGTCCTGACTTTC. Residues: CASSEAVWGTSGANVLTF.